This T cell receptor (beta chain) was recovered during a study of human T cells and chemical hapten exposure. Across the study: The scalp of each patient received a weekly diphenylcyclopropenone dose for the full roughly 23-week study.

TCRdb fed the RACE reads into MiXCR, producing one record per CDR3 protein. The data contain roughly 90,000 distinct CDR3 sequences, approximately 10% of them singletons. Sample time point: patch test 3, about 24 weeks after DPC sensitization. Noted treatment: therapeutic diphenylcyclopropenone sensitization with weekly scalp DPC. Sequencing was performed on whole blood, taken in connection with sensitization to the hapten diphenylcyclopropenone (DPC). The source of this sequence is a woman in her twenties or thirties with alopecia areata. Some clones in this sample may be carry-over from other donors' samples.

The CDR3 nucleotides read TGTGCCAGCAGCGCCCGGACAGGCGGCACTGAAGCTTTCTTT. This translates into CASSARTGGTEAFF. J is TRBJ1-1 and V is TRBV9, with TRBD1 matching over 7 bases. The V gene's germline CDR1 is SGDLS and CDR2 YYNGEE. This CDR3 region has 14 residues. V shed 3 bases and J 4 bases; nucleotides not matched to a gene: 6.